A selection of T cell receptor beta chains follows, all from one sample in a study of tumor-infiltrating lymphocytes in primary liver carcinoma. Each CDR3 protein is one row after TCRdb ran MiXCR on the multiplex PCR reads. This sample has about 190,000 distinct CDR3 sequences, with about 85% found just once. Sequenced: tumor tissue from primary liver carcinoma. These receptor sequences come from a man aged 35 to 55 with primary liver carcinoma and hepatitis B virus infection. Both conserved end residues are part of each CDR3. The D gene is left open where the match is weak. For some rows the clone size is stated as once, few or many, or as a class when expanded; others skip it.

j_gene	d_gene	v_gene	abundance	CDR3nt	CDR3aa
TRBJ1-1	-	TRBV7-9	-	TGTGCCAGTAGCTGGAATAACACTGAAGCTTTCTTT	CASSWNNTEAFF
TRBJ1-2	-	TRBV6-5	-	TGTGCCAGCACCGATGAGAGAGGCCACACCTTC	CASTDERGHTF
TRBJ2-3	-	TRBV5-4	-	TGTACCAGCAGTCGTCCCGGAGGGGGATACACAGATACGCAGTATTTT	CTSSRPGGGYTDTQYF
TRBJ1-1	-	TRBV29-1	-	TGCAGCACCGTTGTTGTAGGGAGCCTGAACACTGATGCTTTCTTT	CSTVVVGSLNTDAFF
TRBJ1-6	-	TRBV11-1	few	TGTGCTAGCAGCCGCACACTGGTTTCACGCCTCCACTTT	CASSRTLVSRLHF
TRBJ2-3	-	TRBV4-2	-	TGTGCCAGCGGCGGTTTTGAGGGGAGCACAGATACGCGGTATTTT	CASGGFEGSTDTRYF
TRBJ1-1	-	TRBV29-1	-	TGCAGCGTTGAATCCGGGCTCACTGAAGCGTTCTTT	CSVESGLTEAFF
TRBJ1-4	-	TRBV12-3/TRBV12-4	-	TGTGCCAGCAGTACCTCCGGGGCAGAAAAACCGTTTTTT	CASSTSGAEKPFF
TRBJ2-1	TRBD2	TRBV28	once	TGTGCCTGCAGTTTATACCTCTTTCCGGAACTAGCGGAGCACAATGAGCAGTTCTTC	CACSLYLFPELAEHNEQFF
TRBJ2-4	-	TRBV12-3/TRBV12-4	many	TGTGCCAGCAGTTTCACTGGGGGAGTAGCCAAAAACATTCAGTACTTC	CASSFTGGVAKNIQYF
TRBJ2-5	-	TRBV12-3/TRBV12-4	-	TGTGTCATCAGTGATTCCGGGGAGACCCAGTACTTT	CVISDSGETQYF
TRBJ1-5	-	TRBV29-1	-	TGCAGGGCCGGAGGGGGATCGAATCAGCACCAGCATTTT	CRAGGGSNQHQHF
TRBJ2-2	-	TRBV4-1	-	TGCGCCAGCAGCCACCTAAGCAGTGCGGGGGAGCTGTTTTTT	CASSHLSSAGELFF
TRBJ2-5	-	TRBV4-1	once	TGCGCCAGCAGCCTCACGAGGGAACAAGAGACCCAGTGCTTC	CASSLTREQETQCF
TRBJ2-7	TRBD1	TRBV12-3/TRBV12-4	-	TGTGTCAGCAAACCGGGACAGAGGATCTCCTACGAGCAGTACTTC	CVSKPGQRISYEQYF
TRBJ2-3	-	TRBV10-2	-	TGCACCAGCAGTGTTGGACTCCCGAGAAGCACAGATACGCACTATTTT	CTSSVGLPRSTDTHYF
TRBJ2-2	-	TRBV29-1	-	TGCAGCGTCATCGGTCCGGGATCCACCGGGGACCTGTTTTTT	CSVIGPGSTGDLFF
TRBJ2-7	-	TRBV28	once	TGTGCCAACAGTCTAACGACGGGAAGAAAAGAGCAGTACTTC	CANSLTTGRKEQYF
TRBJ2-5	TRBD1	TRBV18	-	TGTGCCAGCTTTCTGGACAGGGCGGAGACCCAGTACTTC	CASFLDRAETQYF
TRBJ1-3	-	TRBV4-3	-	TGCGCCAGCATCCAAGAGTGGTATAGAAATACCATATATTTT	CASIQEWYRNTIYF
TRBJ2-2	-	TRBV24-1	-	TGTGCCACCAGTGATAAGTTCACCGGGGGACTGTTTTTT	CATSDKFTGGLFF
TRBJ1-2	-	TRBV14	-	TGTGCCAACAGCCAACTGGTGAAGGGTGGCTACACCTTC	CANSQLVKGGYTF